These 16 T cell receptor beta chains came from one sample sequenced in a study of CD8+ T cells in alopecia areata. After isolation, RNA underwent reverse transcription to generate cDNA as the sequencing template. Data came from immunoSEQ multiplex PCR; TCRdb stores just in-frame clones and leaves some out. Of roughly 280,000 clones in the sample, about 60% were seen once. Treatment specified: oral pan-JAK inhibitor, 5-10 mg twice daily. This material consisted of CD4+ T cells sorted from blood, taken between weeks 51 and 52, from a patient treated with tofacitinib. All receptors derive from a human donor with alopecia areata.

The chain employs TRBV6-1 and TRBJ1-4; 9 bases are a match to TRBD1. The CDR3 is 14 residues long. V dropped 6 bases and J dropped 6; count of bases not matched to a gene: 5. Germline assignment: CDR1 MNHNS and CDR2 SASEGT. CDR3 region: CASSRDRADEKLFF. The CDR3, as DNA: TGTGCCAGCAGCCGGGACAGGGCGGATGAAAAACTGTTTTTT.

The chain's CDR3 is CASSYSGGRETQYF. In DNA form, the CDR3 reads TGTGCCAGCAGTTACTCCGGGGGACGAGAGACCCAGTACTTC. This rearrangement joins TRBV6-5 to TRBJ2-5, with D possibly being TRBD2 (6 bases). The CDR3 loop spans 14 amino acids. Germline V gene data show CDR1 as MNHEY and CDR2 as SVGAGI. Trimming pared 0 bases from V and 4 bases from J, leaving 9 bases between.

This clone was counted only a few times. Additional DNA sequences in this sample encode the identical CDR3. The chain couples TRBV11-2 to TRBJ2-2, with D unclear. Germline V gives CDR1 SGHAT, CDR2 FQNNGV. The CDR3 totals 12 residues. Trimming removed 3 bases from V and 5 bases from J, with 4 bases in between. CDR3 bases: TGTGCCAGCAGCTTGGGTACCGGGGAGCTGTTTTTT. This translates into CASSLGTGELFF.

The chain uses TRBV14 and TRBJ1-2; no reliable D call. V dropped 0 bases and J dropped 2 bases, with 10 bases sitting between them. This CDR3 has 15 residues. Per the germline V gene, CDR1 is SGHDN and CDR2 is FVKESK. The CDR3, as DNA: TGTGCCAGCAGCCAAGATCTTTGGGCCAACTATGGCTACACCTTC. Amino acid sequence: CASSQDLWANYGYTF.

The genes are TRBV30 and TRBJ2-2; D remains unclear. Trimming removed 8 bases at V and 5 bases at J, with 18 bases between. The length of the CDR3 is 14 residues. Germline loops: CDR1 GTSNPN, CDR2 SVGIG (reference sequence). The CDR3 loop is CAHQREHRTGELFF. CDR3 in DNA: TGTGCCCACCAAAGGGAACACCGGACCGGGGAGCTGTTTTTT.

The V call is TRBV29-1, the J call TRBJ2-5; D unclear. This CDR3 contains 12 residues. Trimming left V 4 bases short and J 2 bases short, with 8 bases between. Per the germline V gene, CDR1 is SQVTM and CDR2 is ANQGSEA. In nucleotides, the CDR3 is TGCAGCGTTGTTGCTGTACAAGAGACCCAGTACTTC. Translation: CSVVAVQETQYF.

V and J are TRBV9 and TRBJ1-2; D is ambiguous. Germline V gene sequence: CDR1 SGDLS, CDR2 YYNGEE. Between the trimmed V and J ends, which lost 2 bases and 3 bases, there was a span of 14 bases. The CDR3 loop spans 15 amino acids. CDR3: CASSVGVSVDYGYTF. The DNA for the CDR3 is TGTGCCAGCAGCGTGGGTGTGAGTGTGGACTATGGCTACACCTTC.

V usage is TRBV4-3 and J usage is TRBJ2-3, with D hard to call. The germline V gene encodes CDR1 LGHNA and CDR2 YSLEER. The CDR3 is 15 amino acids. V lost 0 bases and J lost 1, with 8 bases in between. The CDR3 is CASSQDGSGTDTQYF. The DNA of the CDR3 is TGCGCCAGCAGCCAAGACGGGTCTGGCACAGATACGCAGTATTTT.

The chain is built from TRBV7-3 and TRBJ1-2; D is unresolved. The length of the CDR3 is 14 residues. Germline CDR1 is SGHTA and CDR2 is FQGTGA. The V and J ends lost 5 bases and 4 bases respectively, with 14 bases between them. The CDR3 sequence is CASSLDREGYGYTF. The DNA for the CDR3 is TGTGCCAGCAGCCTAGACCGGGAGGGCTATGGCTACACCTTC. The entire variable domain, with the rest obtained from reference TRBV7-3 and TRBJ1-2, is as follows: GAGVSQTPSNKVTEKGKYVELRCDPISGHTALYWYRQSLGQGPEFLIYFQGTGAADDSGLPNDRFFAVRPEGSVSTLKIQRTERGDSAVYLCASSLDREGYGYTFGSGTRLTVV.

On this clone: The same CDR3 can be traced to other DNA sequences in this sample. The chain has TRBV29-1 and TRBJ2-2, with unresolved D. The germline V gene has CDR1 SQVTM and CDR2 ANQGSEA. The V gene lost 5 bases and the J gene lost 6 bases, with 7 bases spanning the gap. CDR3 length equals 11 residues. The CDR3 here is CSVTSSGELFF. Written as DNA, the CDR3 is TGCAGCGTTACGTCTTCCGGGGAGCTGTTTTTT.

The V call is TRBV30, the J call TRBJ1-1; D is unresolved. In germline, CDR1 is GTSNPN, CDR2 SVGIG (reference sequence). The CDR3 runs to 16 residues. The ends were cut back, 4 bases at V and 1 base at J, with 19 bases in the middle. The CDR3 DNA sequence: TGTGCCTGGAACCCCGGGCCCCGAGCAAGGAACACTGAAGCTTTCTTT. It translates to CAWNPGPRARNTEAFF. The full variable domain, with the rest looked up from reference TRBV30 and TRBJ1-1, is SQTIHQWPATLVQPVGSPLSLECTVEGTSNPNLYWYRQAAGRGLQLLFYSVGIGQISSEVPQNLSASRPQDRQFILSSKKLLLSDSGFYLCAWNPGPRARNTEAFFGQGTRLTVV.

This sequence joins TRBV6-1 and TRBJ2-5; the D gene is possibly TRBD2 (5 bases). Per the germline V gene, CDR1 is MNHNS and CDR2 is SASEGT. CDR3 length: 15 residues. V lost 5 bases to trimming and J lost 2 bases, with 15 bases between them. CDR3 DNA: TGTGCCAGCAGTTCCGAGCGGTGGAAACAAGAGACCCAGTACTTC. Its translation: CASSSERWKQETQYF.

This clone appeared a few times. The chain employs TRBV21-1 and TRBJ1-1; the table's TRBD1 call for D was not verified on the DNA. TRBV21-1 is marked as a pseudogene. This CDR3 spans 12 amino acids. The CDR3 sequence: CAHGTRVTEAFF. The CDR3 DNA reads TGTGCCCACGGGACAAGGGTAACTGAAGCTTTCTTT.

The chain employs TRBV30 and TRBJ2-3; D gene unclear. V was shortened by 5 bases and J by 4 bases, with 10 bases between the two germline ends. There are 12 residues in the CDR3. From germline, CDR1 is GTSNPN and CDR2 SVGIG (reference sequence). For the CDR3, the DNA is TGTGCCTGGGGTGCGACCCCAGATACGCAGTATTTT. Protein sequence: CAWGATPDTQYF.

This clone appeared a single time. The CDR3 loop is CSVERQGGYEQYF. CDR3 nucleotides: TGCAGCGTTGAACGACAGGGTGGCTACGAGCAGTACTTC. V and J are TRBV29-1 and TRBJ2-7; 7 nucleotides align to TRBD1. Germline CDR1 and CDR2: SQVTM and ANQGSEA. The junction had 4 bases not matched to a gene; V was cut back by 2 bases and J by 3 bases. CDR3 length equals 13 residues.

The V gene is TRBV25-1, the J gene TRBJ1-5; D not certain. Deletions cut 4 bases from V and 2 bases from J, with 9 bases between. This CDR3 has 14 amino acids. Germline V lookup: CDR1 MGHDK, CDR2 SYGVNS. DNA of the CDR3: TGTGCCAGCAGTGGCCTTCATGGCAATCAGCCCCAGCATTTT. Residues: CASSGLHGNQPQHF.